This T cell receptor (beta chain) was captured by sequencing in a study of T cell responses to AZD1222 COVID-19 vaccine. The protocol was immunoSEQ multiplex PCR, while the TCRdb copy is restricted to in-frame clones and leaves out a portion. Here the sample spans some 150,000 clones, about 86% being singletons. Germline V CDR1 and CDR2: MNHNY, SVGAGI (reference sequence). The CDR3 has 15 residues. V gave up 5 bases and J gave up 1 base, with 15 bases separating them. The sample consisted of peripheral blood, taken 28 days after the second AZD1222 dose. The rearrangement links TRBV6-6 to TRBJ2-7; possible D gene TRBD1, 5 bases. This clonotype was obtained from an adult who received the AZD1222 COVID-19 vaccine. The CDR3 is CASSPYLGPSYEQYF. The CDR3 region has the DNA TGTGCCAGCAGTCCCTACTTGGGGCCTTCCTACGAGCAGTACTTC.